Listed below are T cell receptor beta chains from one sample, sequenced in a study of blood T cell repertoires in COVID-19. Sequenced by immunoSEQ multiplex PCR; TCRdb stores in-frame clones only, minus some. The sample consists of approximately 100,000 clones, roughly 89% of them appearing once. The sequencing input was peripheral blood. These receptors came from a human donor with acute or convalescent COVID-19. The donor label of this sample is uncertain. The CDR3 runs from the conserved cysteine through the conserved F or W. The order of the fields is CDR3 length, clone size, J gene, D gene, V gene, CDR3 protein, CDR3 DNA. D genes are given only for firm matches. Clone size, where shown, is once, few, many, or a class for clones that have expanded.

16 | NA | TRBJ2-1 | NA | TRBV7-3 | CASSHQTLHPYNEQFF | TGTGCCAGCAGTCACCAGACTCTCCATCCCTACAATGAGCAGTTCTTC
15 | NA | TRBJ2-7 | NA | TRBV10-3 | CAISESFGRDYEQYF | TGTGCCATCAGTGAGTCGTTCGGGCGGGACTACGAGCAGTACTTC
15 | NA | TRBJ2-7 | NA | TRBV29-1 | CSGGSGHESNYEQYF | TGCAGCGGGGGTTCGGGACACGAGTCAAACTACGAGCAGTACTTC
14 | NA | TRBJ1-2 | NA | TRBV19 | CASSIRTEGYGYTF | TGTGCCAGTAGTATTCGGACAGAAGGCTATGGCTACACCTTC
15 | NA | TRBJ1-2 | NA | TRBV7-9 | CASSYANRVGEGYTF | TGTGCCAGCAGCTACGCAAACAGGGTTGGGGAAGGCTACACCTTC
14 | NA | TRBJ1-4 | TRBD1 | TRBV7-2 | CASSLGQGNEKLFF | TGTGCCAGCAGCCTCGGACAGGGAAATGAAAAACTGTTTTTT
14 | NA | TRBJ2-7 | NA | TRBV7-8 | CASSPREGTYEQYF | TGTGCCAGCAGCCCGAGGGAAGGGACCTACGAGCAGTACTTC
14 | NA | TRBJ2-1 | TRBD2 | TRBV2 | CASSQRTRYNEQFF | TGTGCCAGCAGTCAACGGACTAGATACAATGAGCAGTTCTTC
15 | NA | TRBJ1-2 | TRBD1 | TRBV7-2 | CASSPSTGVNDGYTF | TGTGCCAGCAGCCCCTCGACAGGGGTAAATGATGGCTACACCTTC
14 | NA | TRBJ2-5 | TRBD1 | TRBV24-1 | CATSDRQGEGTQYF | TGTGCCACCAGTGATAGACAGGGGGAGGGGACCCAGTACTTC
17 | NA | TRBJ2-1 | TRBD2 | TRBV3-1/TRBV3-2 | CASSPLNSGSRVEEQFF | TGTGCCAGCAGCCCTCTGAATAGCGGGAGTCGGGTGGAGGAGCAGTTCTTC
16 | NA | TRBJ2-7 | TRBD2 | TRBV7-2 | CASSLASGIRYTEQYF | TGTGCCAGCAGCTTAGCCAGCGGGATCCGATATACTGAGCAGTACTTC
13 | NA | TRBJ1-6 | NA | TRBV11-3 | CASSLTYNSPLHF | TGTGCCAGCAGCCTTACCTATAATTCACCCCTCCACTTT
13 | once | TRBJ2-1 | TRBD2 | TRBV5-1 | CASSPDGTSEQFF | TGCGCCAGCAGCCCGGACGGGACTAGCGAGCAGTTCTTC
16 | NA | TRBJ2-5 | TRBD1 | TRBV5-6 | CASSLDRDRGRETQYF | TGTGCCAGCAGTTTAGACCGGGACAGGGGGCGAGAGACCCAGTACTTC
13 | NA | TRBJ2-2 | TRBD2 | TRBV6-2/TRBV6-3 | CASSYRGAGELFF | TGTGCCAGCAGTTATCGGGGGGCCGGGGAGCTGTTTTTT
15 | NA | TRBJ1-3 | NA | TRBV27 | CASSTTGSGGNTIYF | TGTGCCAGCAGTACAACAGGGAGCGGTGGAAACACCATATATTTT
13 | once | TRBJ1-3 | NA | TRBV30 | CAWSVGTGNTIYF | TGTGCCTGGAGTGTAGGGACAGGAAACACCATATATTTT
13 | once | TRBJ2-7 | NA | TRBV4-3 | CASSQDLSYEQYF | TGCGCCAGCAGCCAAGACCTCTCCTACGAGCAGTACTTC
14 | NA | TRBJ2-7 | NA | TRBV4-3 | CASSQDRQFYEQYF | TGCGCCAGCAGCCAAGACCGCCAGTTCTACGAGCAGTACTTC
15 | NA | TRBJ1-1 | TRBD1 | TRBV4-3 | CASSHPGGADTEAFF | TGCGCCAGCAGCCATCCAGGGGGCGCGGATACTGAAGCTTTCTTT
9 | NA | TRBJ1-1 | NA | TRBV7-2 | CASSSRPDF | TGTGCCAGCAGCTCCAGGCCCGACTTT
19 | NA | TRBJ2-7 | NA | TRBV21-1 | CASSKRQGASSGSTYEQYF | TGTGCCAGCAGCAAACGACAGGGGGCGTCTAGCGGGAGTACTTACGAGCAGTACTTC
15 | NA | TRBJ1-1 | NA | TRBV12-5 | CASLDPQGLCTEAFF | TGTGCTAGTCTAGACCCCCAGGGCCTGTGCACTGAAGCTTTCTTT
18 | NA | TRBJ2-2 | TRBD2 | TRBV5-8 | CASSFRAGGASNTGELFF | TGTGCCAGCAGTTTCCGGGCCGGGGGGGCCTCGAACACCGGGGAGCTGTTTTTT
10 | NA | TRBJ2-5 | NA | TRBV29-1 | CSVEQETQYF | TGCAGCGTTGAACAGGAGACCCAGTACTTC
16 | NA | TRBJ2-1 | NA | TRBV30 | CAWIPTGPATYNEQFF | TGTGCCTGGATCCCGACAGGCCCCGCTACCTACAATGAGCAGTTCTTC